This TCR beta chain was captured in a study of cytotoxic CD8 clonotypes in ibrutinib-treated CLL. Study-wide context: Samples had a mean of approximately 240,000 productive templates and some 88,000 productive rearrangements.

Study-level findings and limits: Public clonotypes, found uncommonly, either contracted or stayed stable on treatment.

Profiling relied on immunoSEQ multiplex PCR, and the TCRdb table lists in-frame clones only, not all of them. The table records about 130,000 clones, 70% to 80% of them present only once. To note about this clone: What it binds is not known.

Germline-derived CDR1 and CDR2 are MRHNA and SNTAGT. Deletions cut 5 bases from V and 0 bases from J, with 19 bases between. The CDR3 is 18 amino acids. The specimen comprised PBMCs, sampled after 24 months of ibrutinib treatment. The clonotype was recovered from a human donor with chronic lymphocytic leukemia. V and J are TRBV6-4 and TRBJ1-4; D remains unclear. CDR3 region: CASSRLPGDPATNEKLFF. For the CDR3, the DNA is TGTGCCAGCAGTCGCCTGCCGGGAGACCCAGCAACTAATGAAAAACTGTTTTTT.